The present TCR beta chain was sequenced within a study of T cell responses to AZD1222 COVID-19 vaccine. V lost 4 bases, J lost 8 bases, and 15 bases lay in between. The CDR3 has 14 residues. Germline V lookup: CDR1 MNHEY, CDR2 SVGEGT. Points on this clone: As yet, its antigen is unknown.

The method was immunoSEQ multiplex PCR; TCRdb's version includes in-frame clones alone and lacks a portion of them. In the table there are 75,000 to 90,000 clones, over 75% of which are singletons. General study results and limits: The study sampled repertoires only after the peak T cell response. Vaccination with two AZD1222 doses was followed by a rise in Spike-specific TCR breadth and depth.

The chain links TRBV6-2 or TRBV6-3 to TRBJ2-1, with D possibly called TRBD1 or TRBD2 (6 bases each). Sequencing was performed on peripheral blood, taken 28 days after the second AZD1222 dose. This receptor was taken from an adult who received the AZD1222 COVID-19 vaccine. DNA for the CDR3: TGTGCCAGCAGTTCTGTGAACGGGGGCGATGAGCAGTTCTTC. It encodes CASSSVNGGDEQFF.